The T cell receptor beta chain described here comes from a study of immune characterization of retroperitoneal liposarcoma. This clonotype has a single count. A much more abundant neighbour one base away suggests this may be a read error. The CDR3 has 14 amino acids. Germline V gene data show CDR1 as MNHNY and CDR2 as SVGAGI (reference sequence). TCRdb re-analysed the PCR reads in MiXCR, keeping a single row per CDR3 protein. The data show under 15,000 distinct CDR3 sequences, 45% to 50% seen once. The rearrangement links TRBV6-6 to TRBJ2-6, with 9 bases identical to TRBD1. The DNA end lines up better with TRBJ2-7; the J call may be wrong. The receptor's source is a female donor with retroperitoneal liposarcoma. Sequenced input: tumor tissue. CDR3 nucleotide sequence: TGTGCCAGCAGTTACTCTGGACAGGGGAATGGGCAGTACTTC. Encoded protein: CASSYSGQGNGQYF.